This T cell receptor (beta chain) was obtained from a study of T cell responses to AZD1222 COVID-19 vaccine. Germline loops: CDR1 SGHVS, CDR2 FQNEAQ. V lost 0 bases, J lost 0 bases, and 14 bases lay in between. CDR3 size: 17 residues. Here immunoSEQ multiplex PCR was the method, and the copy in TCRdb shows in-frame clones only, minus some. The sample lists some 150,000 clones, approximately 90% occurring once. J is TRBJ2-5 and V is TRBV7-8; D ambiguous. This specimen was peripheral blood, taken on day 0 of MenACWY control vaccination. The receptor was isolated from an adult in good health. The CDR3 sequence: CASSLAGSNEYQETQYF. In DNA form, the CDR3 reads TGTGCCAGCAGCTTAGCTGGCAGCAACGAGTACCAAGAGACCCAGTACTTC. The whole variable domain, filled in from reference TRBV7-8 and TRBJ2-5, reads GAGVSQSPRYKVAKRGQDVALRCDPISGHVSLFWYQQALGQGPEFLTYFQNEAQLDKSGLPSDRFFAERPEGSVSTLKIQRTQQEDSAVYLCASSLAGSNEYQETQYFGPGTRLLVL.